What follows are 16 T cell receptor beta chains derived from one specimen sequenced in a study of T cell responses to AZD1222 COVID-19 vaccine. Libraries were prepared by immunoSEQ multiplex PCR; TCRdb keeps only in-frame clonotypes and omits some of them. The repertoire consists of 130,000 to 150,000 clones, with 86% occurring once and the leading ten covering approximately 5%. Here the sequenced sample was peripheral blood, taken 28 days after the second AZD1222 dose. These TCRs come from an adult who received the AZD1222 COVID-19 vaccine.

The rearrangement joins TRBV10-2 to TRBJ1-3; D not certain. Germline V lookup: CDR1 WSHSY, CDR2 SAAADI. This CDR3 spans 12 amino acids. Trimming stripped 4 bases from V and 4 bases from J, with 5 bases between. The CDR3 bases are TGCGCCAGCAGTGGCATCGGAAACACCATATATTTT. It yields the protein CASSGIGNTIYF.

The chain recombines TRBV28 with TRBJ1-5, with no clear D. CDR1 and CDR2 (germline): MDHEN, SYDVKM. This CDR3 is built from 14 residues. Trimming removed 5 bases at V and 5 bases at J, with 13 bases between. CDR3 DNA: TGTGCCAGCAGTCGCCGGACCGGGGATCAGCCCCAGCATTTT. Amino acids: CASSRRTGDQPQHF.

J is TRBJ2-5 and V is TRBV3-1 (or the pseudogene TRBV3-2); 7 nucleotides line up with TRBD1. Germline V gene data show CDR1 as LGHDT and CDR2 as YNNKEL (reference sequence). V lost 4 bases, J lost 2 bases, and 10 bases stayed unmatched. This CDR3 has 16 residues. CDR3 coding DNA: TGTGCCAGCAGCCCCACCTCCCCGGGACAGCAAGAGACCCAGTACTTC. It specifies CASSPTSPGQQETQYF.

The chain employs TRBV12-3 or TRBV12-4 and TRBJ2-3; D is undetermined. Deletions cut 6 bases from V and 10 bases from J, with 11 bases between. The CDR3 contains 11 residues. In DNA form, the CDR3 reads TGTGCCAGCAGCTTACTAAAGGCGCAGTATTTT. Its translation: CASSLLKAQYF.

The chain carries TRBV19 and TRBJ1-3, with a possible D match to TRBD1 (6 bases). The CDR3 runs to 16 residues. The V gene lost 6 bases and the J gene lost 0 bases, with 15 bases spanning the gap. CDR1 is LNHDA and CDR2 is SQIVND in the germline V gene (reference sequence). CDR3 sequence: CASSQWGRGSGNTIYF. CDR3 bases: TGTGCCAGTAGCCAGTGGGGCAGGGGCTCTGGAAACACCATATATTTT.

The J gene is TRBJ1-2, the V gene TRBV6-5; maybe TRBD1 (6 bases). Between the trimmed V and J ends, which lost 5 bases and 4 bases, there was a span of 17 bases. Germline-derived CDR1 and CDR2 are MNHEY and SVGAGI. This CDR3 contains 15 residues. The CDR3 sequence: CASSNNAGASYGYTF. CDR3 in DNA: TGTGCCAGCAGTAACAATGCAGGGGCGTCCTATGGCTACACCTTC.

This clone occurred once. The DNA of the CDR3 is TGTGCCAGCAGCTGGGGTGGCTCCTACAATGAGCAGTTCTTC. Translating it yields CASSWGGSYNEQFF. The chain joins TRBV5-8 to TRBJ2-1, with no clear D. Germline V gives CDR1 SGHTS, CDR2 YDEGEE. V gave up 3 bases and J gave up 0 bases, with 7 bases separating them. The CDR3 consists of 14 residues.

This clone was observed a few times. The chain carries TRBV5-6 and TRBJ2-5, with unresolved D. V lost 1 base and J lost 5, with 12 bases in between. Germline V gene lookup returns CDR1 SGHDT and CDR2 YYEEEE. The CDR3 consists of 14 residues. The CDR3 region has the DNA TGTGCCAGCAGCTTGATCCCCACCCCGGAGACCCAGTACTTC. Translating gives CASSLIPTPETQYF.

The chain employs TRBV30 and TRBJ1-6, with D possibly matching TRBD1 (5 bases). Looked up from germline, CDR1 is GTSNPN and CDR2 is SVGIG (reference sequence). This CDR3 spans 15 amino acids. V was cut by 1 base and J by 7 bases, with 14 bases left in between. CDR3 sequence reads: CAWSGDMGPNSPLHF. Here the CDR3 DNA reads TGTGCCTGGAGTGGAGACATGGGGCCGAATTCACCCCTCCACTTT. Full variable domain (remainder filled in from reference TRBV30 and TRBJ1-6): SQTIHQWPATLVQPVGSPLSLECTVEGTSNPNLYWYRQAAGRGLQLLFYSVGIGQISSEVPQNLSASRPQDRQFILSSKKLLLSDSGFYLCAWSGDMGPNSPLHFGNGTRLTVT.

The V call is TRBV15, the J call TRBJ1-3; 8 positions agree with TRBD1. The CDR3 spans 14 residues. The germline CDR1 and CDR2 sequences are LNHNV and YYDKDF (reference sequence). J gave up 4 bases and V 1 base, and 0 bases lay outside the gene matches. CDR3 DNA: TGTGCCACCAGCAGAGGGACAGGGGGAAACACCATATATTTT. Its protein is CATSRGTGGNTIYF.

The chain joins TRBV3-1 (or the pseudogene TRBV3-2) to TRBJ2-1; 11 bases line up with TRBD2. There are 18 residues in the CDR3. V trimming: 5 bases; J trimming: 6 bases; junction bases outside the gene matches: 15. The germline V gene encodes CDR1 LGHDT and CDR2 YNNKEL (reference sequence). The DNA of the CDR3 is TGTGCCAGCAGCTCCCGACTAGCGGGACCCCCAGGTGGCAATGAGCAGTTCTTC. Encoded protein: CASSSRLAGPPGGNEQFF.

V gene TRBV27 combines with J gene TRBJ2-1, with D possibly TRBD1 on 6 matching bases. The germline CDR1 and CDR2 sequences are MNHEY and SMNVEV (reference sequence). The germline V and J ends were trimmed by 7 bases and 5 bases, with 27 bases remaining between them. The CDR3 has 18 amino acids. The CDR3, as DNA: TGTGCCAGCATCCCGATGGCCCCAGGGGCGAGCCTCAACAATGAGCAGTTCTTC. The encoded protein is CASIPMAPGASLNNEQFF.

J is TRBJ1-6 and V is TRBV12-5, with D tentatively TRBD1 (5 bases). With 0 bases removed from V and 10 bases from J, the gap between germline ends came to 16 bases. There are 16 residues in the CDR3. The germline V gene has CDR1 LGHNT and CDR2 FRNRAP. CDR3 in DNA: TGTGCTAGTGGTTTGGTACGGGGAGGGGAAGGGTCACCCCTCCACTTT. Encoded protein: CASGLVRGGEGSPLHF.

V usage is TRBV19 and J usage is TRBJ1-5; D perhaps matches TRBD1 (5 bases). Germline CDR1 reads LNHDA; CDR2 reads SQIVND (reference sequence). With 4 bases removed from V and 4 bases from J, the gap between germline ends came to 17 bases. The CDR3 contains 16 residues. The CDR3 spells CASSTLGTSLNQPQHF. Written as DNA, the CDR3 is TGTGCCAGTAGTACCCTCGGGACTTCATTAAATCAGCCCCAGCATTTT. Full variable domain (remainder filled in from reference TRBV19 and TRBJ1-5): DGGITQSPKYLFRKEGQNVTLSCEQNLNHDAMYWYRQDPGQGLRLIYYSQIVNDFQKGDIAEGYSVSREKKESFPLTVTSAQKNPTAFYLCASSTLGTSLNQPQHFGDGTRLSIL.

The CDR3 sequence: CASSHPGTGNTEAFF. As DNA, the CDR3 is TGCGCCAGCAGCCACCCCGGGACAGGCAACACTGAAGCTTTCTTT. The gene calls are TRBV5-1 and TRBJ1-1; 8 nucleotides align to TRBD1. V was pared by 4 bases and J by 2 bases, with 7 bases of the junction left unmatched. The length of the CDR3 is 15 residues. CDR1 and CDR2 (germline): SGHRS, YFSETQ.

CDR3 region: CASSRSHNYGYTF. As DNA, the CDR3 is TGTGCCAGCAGTCGCAGTCATAACTATGGCTACACCTTC. This chain links TRBV27 with TRBJ1-2; no clear D. V was clipped by 5 bases and J by 1 base, with 8 bases between them. This CDR3 comprises 13 residues. Germline CDR1 MNHEY, CDR2 SMNVEV (reference sequence).